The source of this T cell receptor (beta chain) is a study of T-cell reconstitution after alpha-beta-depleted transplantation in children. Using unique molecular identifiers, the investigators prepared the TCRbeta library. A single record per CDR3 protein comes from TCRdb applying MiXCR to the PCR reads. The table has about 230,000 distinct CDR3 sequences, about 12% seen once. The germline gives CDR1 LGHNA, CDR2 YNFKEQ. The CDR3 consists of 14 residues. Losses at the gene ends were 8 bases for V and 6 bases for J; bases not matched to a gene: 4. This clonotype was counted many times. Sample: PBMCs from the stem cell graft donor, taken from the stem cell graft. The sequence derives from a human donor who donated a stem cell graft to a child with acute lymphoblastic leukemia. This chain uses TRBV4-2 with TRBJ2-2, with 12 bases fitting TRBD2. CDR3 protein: CASSSGGESGELFF. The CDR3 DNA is TGTGCCAGCTCTAGCGGGGGGGAGTCCGGGGAGCTGTTTTTT.